The source of this TCR beta chain is a study of blood T cell repertoires in COVID-19. As for the study in general: Donors in the United States, Italy and Spain gave samples during acute or convalescent COVID-19. T cells, B-cell-depleted T cells, or PBMCs supplied cDNA or gDNA.

Original data processing: It was from reference gene primer amplification that nucleated cell counts were estimated. Profiled with immunoSEQ multiplex PCR; TCRdb holds only in-frame clones, not every one. That table supplies the V and J calls and clone size; D and trimming were determined from the DNA. The sample carries 150,000 or so clones, roughly 82% recorded once. Germline assignment: CDR1 SGDLS and CDR2 YYNGEE. V dropped 1 base and J dropped 5; count of bases not matched to a gene: 7. The CDR3 covers 15 residues. While infection was still active, Seattle patients were enrolled and then followed longitudinally.

The rearrangement links TRBV9 to TRBJ2-3; TRBD2 aligns across 7 bases. The TCR was taken from a woman in her thirties or forties with COVID-19, enrolled during active disease. Sequencing was performed on peripheral blood. The chain's CDR3 is CASSVSGRVLDTQYF. DNA for the CDR3: TGTGCCAGCAGCGTAAGTGGGAGGGTTCTAGATACGCAGTATTTT.